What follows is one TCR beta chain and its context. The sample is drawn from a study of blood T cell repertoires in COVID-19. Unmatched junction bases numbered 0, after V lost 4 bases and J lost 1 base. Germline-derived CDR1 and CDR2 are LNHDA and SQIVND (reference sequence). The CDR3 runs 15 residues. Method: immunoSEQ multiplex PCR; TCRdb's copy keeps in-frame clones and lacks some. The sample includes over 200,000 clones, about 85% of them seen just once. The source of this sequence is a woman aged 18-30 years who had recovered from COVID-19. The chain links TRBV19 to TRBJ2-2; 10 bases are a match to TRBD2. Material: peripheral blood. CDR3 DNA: TGTGCCAGTAGTAGGACTAGCGGGAACACCGGGGAGCTGTTTTTT. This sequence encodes CASSRTSGNTGELFF.